Sequencing of this T cell receptor beta chain was carried out in a study of shared clonotypes between healthy human individuals (dated by TCRdb to 2018 to 2020). About the full investigation: A few men and a couple of women, aged 18 to 49 years, made up the cohort. For each donor, CD4 naive and CD4 memory were each run on three plates, CD8 naive on two plates, and CD8 memory on one plate. The study deeply sequenced blood TCR repertoires of about 5 healthy adults to estimate repertoire size and the extent of clonotype sharing between individuals. To increase sequencing depth and limit assay-specific biases, TCR repertoire library preparation and sequencing were carried out by different laboratories using diverse techniques. Between about 0.85 and 9.5 billion PBMCs per donor were obtained by leukapheresis.

Donors were healthy HIV-negative adults with no recently reported acute infections or vaccinations. Every donor was a Caucasian adult living in Nashville, Tennessee, USA. CD8 memory samples consisted of magnetically selected CD45RO+ cells combined with CCR7-negative CD45RA+ effector memory (TemRA) cells. After blood collection by leukapheresis, PBMCs were isolated using Ficoll-Histopaque density gradient centrifugation and then cryopreserved in the vapor phase of liquid nitrogen. Purity and quantity of every magnetically sorted T cell population were checked by analytical flow cytometry. Genomic DNA was isolated from each sorted fraction and quantified by UV absorbance on a Nanodrop 2000c. The paper's findings and limits, for the study overall: Because the study included only a small number of donors, the genetic and exposure-history diversity represented was limited. Larger estimated clonotype richness was generally found for naive subsets than for memory subsets. Based on pairwise subsampling, the degree of clonotype sharing among donors was expected to be affected by sequencing depth. Across a few donors, around 5.4% of naive CD4, around 3.5% of naive CD8, 2% to 2.5% of memory CD4, and around 0.4% of memory CD8 clonotypes were shared. Sampling was limited to blood, and TCR repertoires in tissue likely differ from TCR repertoires in blood. Compared with non-shared clonotypes, clonotypes shared by all four sorted-subset donors had higher generation probabilities. Rarefaction of sorted-subset datasets indicated incomplete sequencing despite the large sequencing depth.

This clone is a singleton in its sample. Its antigen has not been determined. Base qualities are not at hand, and no much larger clone is one base apart. The germline V gene (reference sequence) supplies CDR1 SGHKS and CDR2 YYEKEE. Here V drops 7 bases and J drops 3 bases, and the junction holds 13 bases not matched to any gene. The CDR3, cysteine through phenylalanine, is 17 amino acids long. The kept DNA is CDR3 alone, 51 bases in frame from the first base. TCR CDR3 regions were amplified from genomic DNA by multiplex PCR using the deep immunoSEQ assay. For each cell subset, the extracted genomic DNA was distributed evenly across all wells of several immunoSEQ 96-well plates, and each plate served as one replicate. For sorted subsets, around 0.2 ug of genomic DNA, equivalent to about 30,000 T cell genomes, went into each replicate PCR. Purified libraries were quantified with a Qubit 3.0 fluorometer, sized on a Bioanalyzer 2100, and re-quantified with the KAPA Library Quantification kit. Each immunoSEQ 96-well plate was sequenced on its own single-read 150-cycle Illumina NextSeq 550 flow cell. The paper's processing steps were these. Because only junctional sequences without quality scores were contained in the immunoSEQ output, filtering matching that applied to full-length reads could not be performed. Sequences were annotated with PyIR, a Python wrapper for IgBLAST v1.9, and V/J genes and CDR3 were assigned using IMGT germline references. Reads were filtered out if the reads had weak V/J assignments (E-value above 1e-6), no CDR3, stop codons, out-of-frame junctions, or ambiguous translated residues. A V3J clonotype was defined by an identical inferred V gene, J gene, and CDR3 amino acid sequence. Percentage overlap between repertoires was computed as shared unique clonotypes divided by the size of the smaller repertoire. RTK rarefaction, the Chao1 estimator, and Recon v2.1 estimates of unobserved clonotypes were used to assess repertoire richness. Generation probabilities for all TCRbeta clonotypes obtained by the gDNA method from a few donors were computed using OLGA. TCRdb's version of the immuneACCESS table is confined to in-frame rearrangements and falls short of the full clone set. An unresolved V gene accounts for under half of the shortfall where checked; the remainder is of unknown origin. V and J calls and clone size are as listed in that table; D and trimming were resolved from the DNA. The sample yields about 380,000 clones; approximately 97% were counted once. The ten largest make up approximately 0.32% of the sample.

Sequencing was done on a sample of memory CD8+ T cells sorted from blood. The cell subset or site label here, explained by the study, means: CD45RO+ cells pooled with CCR7-negative TemRA cells. This receptor was identified in a man aged 25-45 years in good health. The rearranged segments are TRBV5-5 and TRBJ1-4, and 9 junction bases match TRBD1. The CDR3 loop reads CASLPGTGLRSNEKLFF. The sequenced DNA is TGTGCCAGCCTGCCGGGGACAGGGTTGAGGTCTAATGAAAAACTGTTTTTT.